A selection of T cell receptor beta chains follows, all from one sample in a study of Ad26.COV2.S vaccination and SARS-CoV-2 variants. Clones were sequenced by immunoSEQ multiplex PCR, and TCRdb holds only the in-frame ones, with some missing. The sample holds around 320,000 clones, roughly 84% seen once. Sequencing was performed on peripheral blood, taken in a trial of Ad26.COV2.S vaccine versus placebo. These receptors originate from a person aged 18-60 years who received the Ad26.COV2.S COVID-19 vaccine or a placebo. Each CDR3 is given with its conserved first and last residue. A D gene is named only where the DNA matches it firmly. Size tells how often a clone was seen (once, few, many) or the class of an expanded clone, and some rows leave it out.

d_gene,v_gene,j_gene,abundance,CDR3nt,CDR3aa
NA,TRBV10-3,TRBJ1-1,NA,TGTGCCATCAGTGATGAACGCGGGACACCCAACACTGAAGCTTTCTTT,CAISDERGTPNTEAFF
NA,TRBV3-1/TRBV3-2,TRBJ2-7,NA,TGTGCCAGCAGCTTACAAACGAGCGGCTACGAGCAGTACTTC,CASSLQTSGYEQYF
NA,TRBV27,TRBJ1-1,NA,TGTGCCAGCAGCGTCGGACAGGAAGCTTTCTTT,CASSVGQEAFF
TRBD1,TRBV6-5,TRBJ1-4,NA,TGTGCCAGCTCGAGTGGGACAGGTGGCGAAAAACTGTTTTTT,CASSSGTGGEKLFF
NA,TRBV5-4,TRBJ1-1,NA,TGTGCCAGCAGCTTGTTTCACAGGGACACTGAAGCTTTCTTT,CASSLFHRDTEAFF
NA,TRBV3-1/TRBV3-2,TRBJ1-6,NA,TGTGCCAGCAGCCGAACTCAGGGTTCTGGAATTAATTCACCCCTCCACTTT,CASSRTQGSGINSPLHF
NA,TRBV9,TRBJ1-2,NA,TGTGCCAGCAGCGTAGTTTCCAGGACCGGCTACACCTTC,CASSVVSRTGYTF
TRBD1,TRBV7-9,TRBJ2-3,NA,TGTGCCAGCAGGGACCGGGACAGGCTCACAGATACGCAGTATTTT,CASRDRDRLTDTQYF
TRBD1,TRBV3-1/TRBV3-2,TRBJ1-4,once,TGTGCCAGCAGCCAAGACCGGGACAGGGTTTATGAAAAACTGTTTTTT,CASSQDRDRVYEKLFF
NA,TRBV3-1/TRBV3-2,TRBJ2-5,NA,TGTGCCAGCAGCCAAAATGTGGGGGAAGAGACCCAGTACTTC,CASSQNVGEETQYF
TRBD1,TRBV9,TRBJ1-2,NA,TGTGCCAGCAGCGCGGGACAGGGAGTGGGCTACACCTTC,CASSAGQGVGYTF
NA,TRBV18,TRBJ2-7,once,TGTGCCAGCTCACCAAGGGTCCTGTACGAGCAGTACTTC,CASSPRVLYEQYF
NA,TRBV19,TRBJ2-7,NA,TGTGCCAGTAGTATAGTGGGCTACGAGCAGTACTTC,CASSIVGYEQYF
NA,TRBV19,TRBJ2-5,NA,TGTGCCAGTAGTATCCACAGGGTAGAGACCCAGTACTTC,CASSIHRVETQYF
NA,TRBV20-1,TRBJ2-1,NA,TGCAGTGCTAATGAAGGTAGCCGTAATGAGCAGTTCTTC,CSANEGSRNEQFF
NA,TRBV2,TRBJ2-6,NA,TGTGCCAGCAGTGGTAGGTACAGGTACTCTGGGGCCAACGTCCTGACTTTC,CASSGRYRYSGANVLTF
NA,TRBV29-1,TRBJ2-1,NA,TGCAGCGCTAATCCGGGACGGACGATGAATGAGCAGTTCTTC,CSANPGRTMNEQFF
NA,TRBV7-8,TRBJ1-1,NA,TGTGCCAGCAGCTTAGTCTGGGGACAGAACACTGAAGCTTTCTTT,CASSLVWGQNTEAFF
TRBD2,TRBV6-6,TRBJ2-7,NA,TGTGCCAGCAGTTACGATCCTAGCGGCTACGAGCAGTACTTC,CASSYDPSGYEQYF
TRBD1,TRBV6-5,TRBJ2-1,NA,TGTGCCAGCAGCCGGGACAGGGCTAACAATGAGCAGTTCTTC,CASSRDRANNEQFF
NA,TRBV25-1,TRBJ1-1,NA,TGTGCCAGCAGTGAAAGGGGGGTTGAAGCTTTCTTT,CASSERGVEAFF
TRBD1,TRBV7-2,TRBJ1-5,NA,TGTGCCAGCAGCTTTGACAGGGGTCAGCCCCAGCATTTT,CASSFDRGQPQHF